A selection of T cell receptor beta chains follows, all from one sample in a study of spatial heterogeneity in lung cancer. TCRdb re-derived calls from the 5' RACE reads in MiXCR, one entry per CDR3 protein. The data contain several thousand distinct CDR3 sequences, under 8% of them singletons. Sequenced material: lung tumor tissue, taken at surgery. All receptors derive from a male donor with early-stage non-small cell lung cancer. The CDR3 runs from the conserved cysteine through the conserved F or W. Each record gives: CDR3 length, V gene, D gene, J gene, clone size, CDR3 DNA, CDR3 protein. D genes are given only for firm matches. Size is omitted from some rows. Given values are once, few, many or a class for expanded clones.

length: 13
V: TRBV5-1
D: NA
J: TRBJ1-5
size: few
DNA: TGCGCCAGCAGCCCTGTGGGGGATCAGCCCCAGCATTTT
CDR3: CASSPVGDQPQHF

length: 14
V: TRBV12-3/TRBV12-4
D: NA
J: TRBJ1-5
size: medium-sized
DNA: TGTGCCAGCAGTTTAGGGCTGAGAAATCAGCCCCAGCATTTT
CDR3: CASSLGLRNQPQHF

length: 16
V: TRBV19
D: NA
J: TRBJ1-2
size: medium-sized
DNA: TGTGCCAGTAGTACCTTAACAGGGACCACTAACTATGGCTACACCTTC
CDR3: CASSTLTGTTNYGYTF

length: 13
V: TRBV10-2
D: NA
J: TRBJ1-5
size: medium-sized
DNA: TGCGCCAGCAGGGGCACATTGAGTCAGCCCCAGCATTTT
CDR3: CASRGTLSQPQHF

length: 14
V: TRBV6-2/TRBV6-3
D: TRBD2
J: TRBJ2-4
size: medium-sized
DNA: TGTGCCAGCACCGGACTAGCGGGGGGTCGGATTCAGTACTTC
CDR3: CASTGLAGGRIQYF

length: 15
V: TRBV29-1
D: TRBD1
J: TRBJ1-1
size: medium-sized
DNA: TGCAGCGCGCAGCGGGACAGCCTCTTGAACACTGAAGCTTTCTTT
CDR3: CSAQRDSLLNTEAFF

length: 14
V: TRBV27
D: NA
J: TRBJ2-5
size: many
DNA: TGTGCCAGCAGTTGGGCCGGGGGCCAAGAGACCCAGTACTTC
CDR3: CASSWAGGQETQYF

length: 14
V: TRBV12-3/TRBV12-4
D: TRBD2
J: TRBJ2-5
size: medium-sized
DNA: TGTGCCAGCAGTCGAGCGGGGGGGGGTGAGACCCAGTACTTC
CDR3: CASSRAGGGETQYF

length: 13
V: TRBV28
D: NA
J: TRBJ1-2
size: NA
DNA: TGTGCCAGCAGTGAGGGAGGGAGCTATGGCTACACCTTC
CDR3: CASSEGGSYGYTF

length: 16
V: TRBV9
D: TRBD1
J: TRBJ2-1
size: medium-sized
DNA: TGTGCCAGCAGCGTAGCGGCAGGGGGATCCTACAATGAGCAGTTCTTC
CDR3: CASSVAAGGSYNEQFF

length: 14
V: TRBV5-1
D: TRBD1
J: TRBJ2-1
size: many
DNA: TGCGCCAGCAGCTTGGGACAGGGTGAATATGAGCAGTTCTTC
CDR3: CASSLGQGEYEQFF

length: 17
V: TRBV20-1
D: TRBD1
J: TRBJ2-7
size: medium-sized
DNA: TGCAGTGCTAGAGATTCAGGGGGACAGGGGCGGACCTACGAGCAGTACTTC
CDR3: CSARDSGGQGRTYEQYF

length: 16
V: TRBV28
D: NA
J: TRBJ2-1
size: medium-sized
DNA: TGTGCCAGCAGTTTACCCCGAAAGGACCTGAACAATGAGCAGTTCTTC
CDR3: CASSLPRKDLNNEQFF

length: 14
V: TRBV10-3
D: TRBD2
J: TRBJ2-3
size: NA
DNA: TGTGCCATCAGTGAGAGAAAGGGAGGGGATACGCAGTATTTT
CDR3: CAISERKGGDTQYF

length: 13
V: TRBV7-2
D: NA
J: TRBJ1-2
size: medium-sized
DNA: TGTGCCAGCAGCTGGACCGTTAACTATGGCTACACCTTC
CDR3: CASSWTVNYGYTF

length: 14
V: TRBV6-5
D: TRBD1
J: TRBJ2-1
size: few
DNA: TGTGCCAGCAGTTACCAGGGGGAATCACATGAGCAGTTCTTC
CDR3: CASSYQGESHEQFF

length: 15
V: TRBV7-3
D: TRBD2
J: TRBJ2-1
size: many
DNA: TGTGCCAGCAGCTGGACTAGCGGGGGGGGTAATGAGCAGTTCTTC
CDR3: CASSWTSGGGNEQFF

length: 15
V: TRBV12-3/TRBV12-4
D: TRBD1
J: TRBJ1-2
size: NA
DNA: TGTGCCAGCAGTGTCTCCGGGACAGGGGTCTATGGCTACACCTTC
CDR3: CASSVSGTGVYGYTF

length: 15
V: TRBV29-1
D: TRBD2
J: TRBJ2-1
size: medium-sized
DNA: TGCAGCGTCGGGGGTCAGACTAGCGGCTACAATGAGCAGTTCTTC
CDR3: CSVGGQTSGYNEQFF

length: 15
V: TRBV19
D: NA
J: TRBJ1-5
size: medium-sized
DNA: TGTGCCAGTAGTCCCCAGGGAATCAGCAATCAGCCCCAGCATTTT
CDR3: CASSPQGISNQPQHF

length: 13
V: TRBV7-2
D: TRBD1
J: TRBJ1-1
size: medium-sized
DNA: TGTGCCAGCAGCTACTACAGGGGCACTGAAGCTTTCTTT
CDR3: CASSYYRGTEAFF

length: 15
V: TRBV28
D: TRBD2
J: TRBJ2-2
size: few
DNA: TGTGCCAGCACCGTGGGGCTAGCGGACACCGGGGAGCTGTTTTTT
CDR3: CASTVGLADTGELFF

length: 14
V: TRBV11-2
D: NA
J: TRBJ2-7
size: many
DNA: TGTGCCAGCAGCTTAGTCGGGGGGCCTTACGAGCAGTACTTC
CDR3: CASSLVGGPYEQYF

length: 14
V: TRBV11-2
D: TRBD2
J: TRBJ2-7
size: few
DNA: TGTGCCAGCAGCATACTAGCGGGGGCTGGCGAGCAGTACTTC
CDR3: CASSILAGAGEQYF

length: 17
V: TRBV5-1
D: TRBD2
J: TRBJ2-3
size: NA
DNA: TGCGCCAGCAGCTTGGGAGTTGGCGGGGGGGCCACAGATACGCAGTATTTT
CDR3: CASSLGVGGGATDTQYF

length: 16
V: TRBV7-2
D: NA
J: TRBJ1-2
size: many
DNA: TGTGCCAGCAGCTTAGACGCTCAGGCAGGGCGATATGGCTACACCTTC
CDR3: CASSLDAQAGRYGYTF

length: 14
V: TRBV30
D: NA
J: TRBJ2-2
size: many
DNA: TGTGCCTGGAGTGTAGGAGGGAGCACCGGGGAGCTGTTTTTT
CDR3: CAWSVGGSTGELFF

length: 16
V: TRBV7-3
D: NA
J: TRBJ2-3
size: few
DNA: TGTGCCAGCAGCTCCTGGGGGGGCGCCGCGGCAGATACGCAGTATTTT
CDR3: CASSSWGGAAADTQYF

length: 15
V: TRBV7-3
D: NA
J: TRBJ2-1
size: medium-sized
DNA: TGTGCCAGCAGCTTAACGCCAGGGGAGTATCATGAGCAGTTCTTC
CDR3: CASSLTPGEYHEQFF

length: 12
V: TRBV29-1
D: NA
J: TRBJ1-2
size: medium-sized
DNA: TGTAGCGTTGAGCAGGGGAGCTATGGCTACACCTTC
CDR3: CSVEQGSYGYTF

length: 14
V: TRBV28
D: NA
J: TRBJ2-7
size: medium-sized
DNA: TGTGCCAGCAAGTCGCCGAATAGTCTCTACGAGCAGTACTTC
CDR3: CASKSPNSLYEQYF

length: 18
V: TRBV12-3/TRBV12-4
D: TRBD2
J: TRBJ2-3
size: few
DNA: TGTGCCAGCAGTCCCCCTACGACTAGCGGGTTTATATCTGAAACGCAGTATTTT
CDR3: CASSPPTTSGFISETQYF

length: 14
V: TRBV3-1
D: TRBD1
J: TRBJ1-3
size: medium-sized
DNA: TGTGCCACCGGACAGGGCCTATCTGGAAACACCATATATTTT
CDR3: CATGQGLSGNTIYF

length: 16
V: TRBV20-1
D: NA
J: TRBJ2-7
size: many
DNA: TGCAGTGCTAGGGGACAAGACAGGCTACTTTCCTACGAGCAGTACTTC
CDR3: CSARGQDRLLSYEQYF

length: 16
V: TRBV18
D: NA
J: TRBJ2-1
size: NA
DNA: TGTGCCAGCTCCCCTCGGGGGGCAATCTCCTACAATGAGCAGTTCTTC
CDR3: CASSPRGAISYNEQFF